One T cell receptor (beta chain) is described in this entry. V lost 2 bases to trimming and J lost 0 bases; unmatched junction nucleotides: 8. The CDR3 spans 17 residues. Germline lookup yields CDR1 SGHVS and CDR2 FQNEAQ. This specimen comes from a study of blood T cell repertoires in COVID-19. Study overall: The samples span acute and convalescent COVID-19 from the United States, Italy and Spain. T cells, B-cell-depleted T cells, or PBMCs provided the cDNA or gDNA that served as material.

As processed by the authors: Using reference gene primer amplification, nucleated cell counts were estimated. TCRdb's copy holds only in-frame clones and misses some; the assay was immunoSEQ multiplex PCR. V and J calls and clone size follow that table, whereas D and trimming were derived from the DNA. Here the sample spans 65,000 to 75,000 clones, 80% to 85% being singletons. The rearrangement joins TRBV7-8 to TRBJ1-1; TRBD1 matches at 8 bases. The specimen sequenced was peripheral blood. The origin of this receptor is an elderly woman with acute or convalescent COVID-19. The CDR3 spells CASSLRTGIPMNTEAFF. CDR3 nucleotides: TGTGCCAGCAGCTTACGGACAGGGATTCCCATGAACACTGAAGCTTTCTTT.